This T cell receptor beta chain was identified during a study of preoperative IRX-2 immunotherapy in early breast cancer. The CDR3 consists of 15 residues. V was trimmed by 0 bases and J by 5 bases, leaving 10 bases between them. Germline V gene sequence: CDR1 MGHRA, CDR2 YSYEKL. Indicated treatment: preoperative locoregional IRX-2 cytokine immunotherapy. Patients received preoperative, locoregional IRX-2 cytokine immunotherapy in a phase Ib study. TCRdb's table, derived via immunoSEQ multiplex PCR, lists solely in-frame clones and lacks some. The sample lists 30,000 to 35,000 clones, roughly 80% occurring once.

This sequence was found in a human donor with breast cancer. The sample in question was lymph node tissue, obtained from a patient treated with IRX-2 immunotherapy. The chain employs TRBV4-1 and TRBJ1-4; no clear D gene. CDR3 residues: CASSQESQGNEKLFF. CDR3 nucleotides: TGCGCCAGCAGCCAAGAGTCCCAAGGGAATGAAAAACTGTTTTTT.